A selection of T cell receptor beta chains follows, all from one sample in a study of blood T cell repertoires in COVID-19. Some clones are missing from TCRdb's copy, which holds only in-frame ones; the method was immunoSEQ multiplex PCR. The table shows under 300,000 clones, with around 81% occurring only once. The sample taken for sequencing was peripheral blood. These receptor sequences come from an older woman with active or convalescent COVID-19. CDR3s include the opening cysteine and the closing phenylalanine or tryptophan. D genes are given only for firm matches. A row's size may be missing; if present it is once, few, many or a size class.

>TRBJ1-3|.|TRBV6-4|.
TGTGCCAGCAGCCAAGAGGCCGGAAACACCATATATTTT
CASSQEAGNTIYF
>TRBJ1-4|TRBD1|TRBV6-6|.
TGTGCCAGCCGCCCCAGGGGGTCGGTTGAAAAACTGTTTTTT
CASRPRGSVEKLFF
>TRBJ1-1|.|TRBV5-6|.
TGTGCCAGCAGCTTACTCGCGTTCGCGCAAGGAAGGGGAACTTTCTTT
CASSLLAFAQGRGTFF
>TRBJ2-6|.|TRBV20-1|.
TGCAGTGCTCGTGACAGCTCTGGGGCCAACGTCCTGACTTTC
CSARDSSGANVLTF
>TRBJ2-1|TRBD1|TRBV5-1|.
TGCGCCAGCAGCTCCCCGGGACAGGCTCTTAAAAATGAGCAGTTCTTC
CASSSPGQALKNEQFF
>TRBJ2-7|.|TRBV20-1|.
TGCAGTGCTAGCTTGACTACGGAGCAGTACTTC
CSASLTTEQYF
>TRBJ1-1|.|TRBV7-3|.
TGTGCCAGCAGCTTGGGGCCCTCGAACACTGAAGCTTTCTTT
CASSLGPSNTEAFF
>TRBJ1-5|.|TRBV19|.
TGTGCCAGTAGTGCCGACAGGACAGTCAATCAGCCCCAGCATTTT
CASSADRTVNQPQHF
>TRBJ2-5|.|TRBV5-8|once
TGTGCCAGCAGCGCGGACTTCCAAGAGACCCAGTACTTC
CASSADFQETQYF
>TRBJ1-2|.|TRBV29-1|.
TGCAGCGCTGGGGATCCCTGGACAGTTAACTATGGCTACACCTTC
CSAGDPWTVNYGYTF